The entry that follows covers one TCR beta chain sequence. Its target is not known. This record comes from a study of cytomegalovirus exposure and HLA in healthy donors. In germline, CDR1 is SGHTA, CDR2 FQGNSA. V was clipped by 5 bases and J by 0 bases; unmatched bases: 10. This CDR3 is built from 16 residues. General study points: There were several of the most significant clusters that appeared linked to common viral pathogens in a later analysis.

PCR amplification relied on 60 Vbeta primers (plus 13 Jbeta primers). Generated by immunoSEQ multiplex PCR, the TCRdb table keeps only in-frame clones and is missing some. The data show about 130,000 clones, 76% seen once. The chain joins TRBV7-2 to TRBJ2-7; TRBD1 agrees at 7 bases. This sequence originates from a man between 50 and 59 years old in good health and CMV-seronegative. The material sequenced was PBMCs. CDR3 sequence reads: CASSPTTGTVSYEQYF. CDR3 bases: TGTGCCAGCAGCCCCACAACCGGGACAGTCTCCTACGAGCAGTACTTC.